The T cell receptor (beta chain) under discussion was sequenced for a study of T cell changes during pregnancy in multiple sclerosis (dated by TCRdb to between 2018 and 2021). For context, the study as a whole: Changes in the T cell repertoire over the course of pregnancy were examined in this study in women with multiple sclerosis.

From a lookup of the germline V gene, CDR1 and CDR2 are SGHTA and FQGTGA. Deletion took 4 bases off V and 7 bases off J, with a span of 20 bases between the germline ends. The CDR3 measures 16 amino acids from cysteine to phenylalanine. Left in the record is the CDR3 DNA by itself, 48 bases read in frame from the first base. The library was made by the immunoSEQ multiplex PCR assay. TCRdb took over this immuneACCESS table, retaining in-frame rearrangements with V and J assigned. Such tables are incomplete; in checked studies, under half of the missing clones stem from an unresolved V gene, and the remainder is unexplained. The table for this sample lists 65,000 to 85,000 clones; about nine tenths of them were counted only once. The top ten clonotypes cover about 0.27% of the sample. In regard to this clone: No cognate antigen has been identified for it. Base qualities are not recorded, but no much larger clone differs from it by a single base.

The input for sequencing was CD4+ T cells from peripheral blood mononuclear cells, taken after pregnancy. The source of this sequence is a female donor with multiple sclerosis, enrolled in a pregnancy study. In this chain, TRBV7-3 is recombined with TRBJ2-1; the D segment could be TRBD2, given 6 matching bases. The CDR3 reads CASSSIPIGGRNEQFF. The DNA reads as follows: TGTGCCAGCAGCTCAATTCCGATCGGGGGACGAAATGAGCAGTTCTTC.